This T cell receptor (beta chain) was obtained from a study of T cell repertoires in cytomegalovirus infection. This clonotype was observed a handful of times. Antigen: not known. TCRdb recomputed calls from the reads with MiXCR, one row per CDR3 protein. This table has approximately 910,000 distinct CDR3 sequences, 31% appearing once. V dropped 8 bases and J dropped 1 base, with 15 bases sitting between them. CDR1 and CDR2 (germline): SGHVS, FQNEAQ. CDR3 length: 15 residues. Sequenced here: cultured CD8+ T cells from PBMCs, sampled from culture after CMV antigen stimulation. This rearrangement joins TRBV7-8 to TRBJ2-4; perhaps TRBD1 as D (6 bases). This TCR came from a human donor in good health (CMV status not recorded). Some clones in this sample may be carry-over from other donors' samples. Written as DNA, the CDR3 is TGTGCCAGCTCGAGTACAGGGTACGCCAAAAACATTCAGTACTTC. This encodes CASSSTGYAKNIQYF.